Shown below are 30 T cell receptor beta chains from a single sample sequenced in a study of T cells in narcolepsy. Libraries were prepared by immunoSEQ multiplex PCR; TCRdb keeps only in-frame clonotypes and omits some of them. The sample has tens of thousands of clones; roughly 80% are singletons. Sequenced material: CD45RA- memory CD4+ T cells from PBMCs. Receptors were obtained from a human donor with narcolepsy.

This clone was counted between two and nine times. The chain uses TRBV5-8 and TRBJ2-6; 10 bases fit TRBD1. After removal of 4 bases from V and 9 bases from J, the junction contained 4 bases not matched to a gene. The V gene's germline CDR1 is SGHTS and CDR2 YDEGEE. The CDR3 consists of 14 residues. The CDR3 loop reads CASSAGQGFNVLTF. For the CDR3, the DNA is TGTGCCAGCAGCGCGGGACAGGGGTTCAACGTCCTGACTTTC.

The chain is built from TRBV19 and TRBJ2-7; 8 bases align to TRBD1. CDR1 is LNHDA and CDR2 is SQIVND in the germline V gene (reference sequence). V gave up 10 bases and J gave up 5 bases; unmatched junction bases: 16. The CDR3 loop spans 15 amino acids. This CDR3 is CATRTGSGRLDEQYF. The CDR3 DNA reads TGTGCCACCAGGACAGGGAGTGGTAGGTTGGACGAGCAGTACTTC.

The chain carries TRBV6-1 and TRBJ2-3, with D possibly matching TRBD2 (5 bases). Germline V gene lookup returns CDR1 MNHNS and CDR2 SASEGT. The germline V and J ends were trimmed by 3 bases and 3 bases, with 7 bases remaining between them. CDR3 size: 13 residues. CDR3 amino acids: CASSDGDTDTQYF. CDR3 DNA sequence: TGTGCCAGCAGTGACGGGGATACAGATACGCAGTATTTT.

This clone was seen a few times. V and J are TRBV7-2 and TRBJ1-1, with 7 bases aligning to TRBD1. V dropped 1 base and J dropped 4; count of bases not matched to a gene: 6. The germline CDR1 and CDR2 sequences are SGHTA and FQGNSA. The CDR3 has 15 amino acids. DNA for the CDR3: TGTGCCAGCAGCTTAGGGACAGGAGTAGGCACTGAAGCTTTCTTT. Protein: CASSLGTGVGTEAFF.

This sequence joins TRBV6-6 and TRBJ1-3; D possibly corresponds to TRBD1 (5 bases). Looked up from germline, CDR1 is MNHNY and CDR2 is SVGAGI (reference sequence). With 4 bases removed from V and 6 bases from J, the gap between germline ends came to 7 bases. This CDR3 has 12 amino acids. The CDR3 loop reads CASSLTANTIYF. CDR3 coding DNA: TGTGCCAGCAGTTTGACAGCAAACACCATATATTTT.

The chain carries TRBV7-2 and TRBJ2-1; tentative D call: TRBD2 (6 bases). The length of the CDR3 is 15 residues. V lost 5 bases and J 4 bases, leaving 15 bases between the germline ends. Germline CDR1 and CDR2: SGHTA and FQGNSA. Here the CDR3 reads CASSRIASAYNEQFF. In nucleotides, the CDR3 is TGTGCCAGCAGCAGGATCGCTAGCGCGTACAATGAGCAGTTCTTC.

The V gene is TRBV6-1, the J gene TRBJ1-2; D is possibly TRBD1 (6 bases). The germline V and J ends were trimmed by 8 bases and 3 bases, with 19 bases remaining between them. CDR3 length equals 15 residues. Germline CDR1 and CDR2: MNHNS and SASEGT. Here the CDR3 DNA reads TGTGCCAGCCGCCCCCAACTACAGGGAGACTATGGCTACACCTTC. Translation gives CASRPQLQGDYGYTF.

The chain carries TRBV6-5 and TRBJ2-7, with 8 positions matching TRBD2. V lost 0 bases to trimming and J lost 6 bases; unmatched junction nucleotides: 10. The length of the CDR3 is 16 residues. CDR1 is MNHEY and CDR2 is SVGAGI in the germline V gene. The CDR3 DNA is TGTGCCAGCAGTTACTCGAGAGCGGGGGCTAGGGGCGAGCAGTACTTC. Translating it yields CASSYSRAGARGEQYF.

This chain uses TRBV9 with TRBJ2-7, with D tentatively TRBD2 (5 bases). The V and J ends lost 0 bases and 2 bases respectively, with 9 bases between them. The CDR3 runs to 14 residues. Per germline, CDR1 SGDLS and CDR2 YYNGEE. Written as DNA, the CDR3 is TGTGCCAGCAGCGTAGGCGGGTACACCTACGAGCAGTACTTC. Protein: CASSVGGYTYEQYF. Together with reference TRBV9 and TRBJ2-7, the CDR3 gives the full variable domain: DSGVTQTPKHLITATGQRVTLRCSPRSGDLSVYWYQQSLDQGLQFLIQYYNGEERAKGNILERFSAQQFPDLHSELNLSSLELGDSALYFCASSVGGYTYEQYFGPGTRLTVT.

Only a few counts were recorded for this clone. CDR3 sequence reads: CSAGGRDGYTF. In DNA form, the CDR3 reads TGCAGCGCGGGGGGGAGGGATGGCTACACCTTC. The genes are TRBV29-1 and TRBJ1-2; D might be TRBD1 (5 bases). V was trimmed by 7 bases and J by 6 bases, leaving 12 bases between them. CDR3 length equals 11 residues. Germline V gives CDR1 SQVTM, CDR2 ANQGSEA.

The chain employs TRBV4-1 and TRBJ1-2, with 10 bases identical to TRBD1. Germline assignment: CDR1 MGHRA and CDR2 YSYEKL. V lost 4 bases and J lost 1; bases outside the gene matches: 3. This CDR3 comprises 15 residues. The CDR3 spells CASSLRTGGNYGYTF. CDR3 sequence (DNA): TGCGCCAGCAGCCTGAGGACAGGGGGTAACTATGGCTACACCTTC.

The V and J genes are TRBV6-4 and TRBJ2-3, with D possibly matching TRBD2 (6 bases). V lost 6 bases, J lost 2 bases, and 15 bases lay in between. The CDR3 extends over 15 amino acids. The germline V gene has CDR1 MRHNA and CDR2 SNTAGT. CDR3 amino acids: CASSLLATTTDTQYF. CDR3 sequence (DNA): TGTGCCAGCAGCTTACTAGCCACCACCACAGATACGCAGTATTTT.

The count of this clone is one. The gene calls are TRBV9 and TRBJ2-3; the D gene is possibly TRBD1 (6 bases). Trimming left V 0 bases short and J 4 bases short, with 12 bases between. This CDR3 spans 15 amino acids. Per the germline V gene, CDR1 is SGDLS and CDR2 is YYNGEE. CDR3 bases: TGTGCCAGCAGCGTAGAACAGGGCGGTCCAGATACGCAGTATTTT. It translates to CASSVEQGGPDTQYF. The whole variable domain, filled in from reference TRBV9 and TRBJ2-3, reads DSGVTQTPKHLITATGQRVTLRCSPRSGDLSVYWYQQSLDQGLQFLIQYYNGEERAKGNILERFSAQQFPDLHSELNLSSLELGDSALYFCASSVEQGGPDTQYFGPGTRLTVL.

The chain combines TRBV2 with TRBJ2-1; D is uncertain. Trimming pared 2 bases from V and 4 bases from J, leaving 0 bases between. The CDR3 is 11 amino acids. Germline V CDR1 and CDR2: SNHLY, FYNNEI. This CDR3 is CASSEYNEQFF. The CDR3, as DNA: TGTGCCAGCAGTGAATACAATGAGCAGTTCTTC.

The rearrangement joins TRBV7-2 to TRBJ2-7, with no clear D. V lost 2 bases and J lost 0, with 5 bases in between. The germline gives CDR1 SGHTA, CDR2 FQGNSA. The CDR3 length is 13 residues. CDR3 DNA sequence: TGTGCCAGCAGCTTACCAGTCTCCTACGAGCAGTACTTC. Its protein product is CASSLPVSYEQYF.

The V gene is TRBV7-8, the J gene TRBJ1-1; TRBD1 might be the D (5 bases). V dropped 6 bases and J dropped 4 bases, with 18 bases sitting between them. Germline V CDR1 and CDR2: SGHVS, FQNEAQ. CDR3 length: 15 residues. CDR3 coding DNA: TGTGCCAGCAGTGGATTCGGCCCCGGGGGCACTGAAGCTTTCTTT. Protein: CASSGFGPGGTEAFF.

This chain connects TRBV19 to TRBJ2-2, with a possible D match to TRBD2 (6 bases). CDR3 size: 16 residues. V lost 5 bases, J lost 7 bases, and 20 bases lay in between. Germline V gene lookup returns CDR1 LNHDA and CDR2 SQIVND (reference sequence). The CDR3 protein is CASSFTPTRSVGELFF. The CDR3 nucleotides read TGTGCCAGTAGTTTCACACCGACTAGGTCAGTCGGGGAGCTGTTTTTT.

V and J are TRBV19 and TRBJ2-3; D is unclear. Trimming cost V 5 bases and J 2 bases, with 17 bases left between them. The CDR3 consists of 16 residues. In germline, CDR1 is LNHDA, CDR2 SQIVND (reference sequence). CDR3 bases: TGTGCCAGTAGTCTGGGCGGTAAGGGCTTCACAGATACGCAGTATTTT. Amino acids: CASSLGGKGFTDTQYF.

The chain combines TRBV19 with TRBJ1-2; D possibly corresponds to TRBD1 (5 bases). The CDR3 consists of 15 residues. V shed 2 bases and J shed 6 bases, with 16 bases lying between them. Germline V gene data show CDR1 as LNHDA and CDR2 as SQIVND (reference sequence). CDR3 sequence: CASSIPRGAAHGYTF. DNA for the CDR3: TGTGCCAGTAGTATACCAAGGGGTGCTGCGCATGGCTACACCTTC.

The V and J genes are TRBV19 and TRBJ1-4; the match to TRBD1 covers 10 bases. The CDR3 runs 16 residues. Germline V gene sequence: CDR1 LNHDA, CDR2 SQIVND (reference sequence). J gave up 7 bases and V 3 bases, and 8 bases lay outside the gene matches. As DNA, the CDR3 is TGTGCCAGTAGTATGGCCGGGACAGGGGCCTCTGAAAAACTGTTTTTT. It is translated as CASSMAGTGASEKLFF.

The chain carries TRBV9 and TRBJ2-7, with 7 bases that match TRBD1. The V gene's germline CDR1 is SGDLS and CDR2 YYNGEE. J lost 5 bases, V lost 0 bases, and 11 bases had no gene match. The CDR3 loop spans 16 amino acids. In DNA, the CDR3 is TGTGCCAGCAGCGTAGATAGACAGGGTCGGTTCCACGAGCAGTACTTC. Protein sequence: CASSVDRQGRFHEQYF.

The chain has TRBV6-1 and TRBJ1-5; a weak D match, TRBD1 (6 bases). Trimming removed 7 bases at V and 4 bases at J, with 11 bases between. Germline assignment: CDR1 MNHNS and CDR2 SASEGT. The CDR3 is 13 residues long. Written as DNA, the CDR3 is TGTGCCAGCAAGTCCAGGGGTAATCAGCCCCAGCATTTT. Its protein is CASKSRGNQPQHF.

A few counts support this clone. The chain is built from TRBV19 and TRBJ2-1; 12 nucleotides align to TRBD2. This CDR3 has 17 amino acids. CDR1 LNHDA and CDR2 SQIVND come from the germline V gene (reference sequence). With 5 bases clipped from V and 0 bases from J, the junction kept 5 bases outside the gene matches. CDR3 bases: TGTGCCAGTAGTCTTGGACTAGCGGGAAGCTCCTACAATGAGCAGTTCTTC. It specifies CASSLGLAGSSYNEQFF. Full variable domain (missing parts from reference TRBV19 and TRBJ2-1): DGGITQSPKYLFRKEGQNVTLSCEQNLNHDAMYWYRQDPGQGLRLIYYSQIVNDFQKGDIAEGYSVSREKKESFPLTVTSAQKNPTAFYLCASSLGLAGSSYNEQFFGPGTRLTVL.

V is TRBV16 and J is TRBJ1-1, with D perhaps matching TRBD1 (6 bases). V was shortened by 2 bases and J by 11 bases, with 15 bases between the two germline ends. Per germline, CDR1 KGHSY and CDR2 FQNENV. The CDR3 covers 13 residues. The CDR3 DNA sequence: TGTGCCAGCAGCCAAATAGACCGGACAGCCGCTTTCTTT. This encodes CASSQIDRTAAFF.

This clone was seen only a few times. CDR3 protein: CASSLSARTEAFF. The CDR3 DNA is TGTGCCAGCAGCTTATCAGCTAGGACTGAAGCTTTCTTT. The V call is TRBV7-2, the J call TRBJ1-1; D remains ambiguous. The V end was cut by 2 bases, the J end by 5 bases, with 9 bases between. This CDR3 comprises 13 residues. The germline CDR1 and CDR2 sequences are SGHTA and FQGNSA. The entire variable domain, with the rest obtained from reference TRBV7-2 and TRBJ1-1, is as follows: GAGVSQSPSNKVTEKGKDVELRCDPISGHTALYWYRQSLGQGLEFLIYFQGNSAPDKSGLPSDRFSAERTGGSVSTLTIQRTQQEDSAVYLCASSLSARTEAFFGQGTRLTVV.

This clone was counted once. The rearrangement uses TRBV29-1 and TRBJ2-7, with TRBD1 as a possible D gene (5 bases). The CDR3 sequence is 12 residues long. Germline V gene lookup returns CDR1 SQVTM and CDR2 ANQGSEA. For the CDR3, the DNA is TGCAGTGCCGGTGGGGCGGTCTACGAGCAGTACTTC. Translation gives CSAGGAVYEQYF.

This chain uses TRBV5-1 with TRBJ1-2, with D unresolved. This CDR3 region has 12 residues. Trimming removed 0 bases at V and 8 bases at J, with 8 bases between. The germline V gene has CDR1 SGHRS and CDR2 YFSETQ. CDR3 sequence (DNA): TGCGCCAGCAGCTTGGGCGCCTCGGGCTACACCTTC. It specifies CASSLGASGYTF.

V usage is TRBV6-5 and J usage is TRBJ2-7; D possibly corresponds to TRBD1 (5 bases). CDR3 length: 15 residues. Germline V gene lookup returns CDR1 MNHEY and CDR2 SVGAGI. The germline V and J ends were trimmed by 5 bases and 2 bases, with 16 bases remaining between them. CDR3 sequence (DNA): TGTGCCAGCAGTCCCCGGTCCGACAGCACCTACGAGCAGTACTTC. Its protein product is CASSPRSDSTYEQYF.

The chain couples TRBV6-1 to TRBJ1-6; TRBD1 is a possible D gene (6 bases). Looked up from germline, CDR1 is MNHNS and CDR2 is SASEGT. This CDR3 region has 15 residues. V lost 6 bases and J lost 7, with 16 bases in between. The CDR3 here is CASRSWGQENSPLHF. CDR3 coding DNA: TGTGCCAGCAGGAGCTGGGGGCAGGAAAATTCACCCCTCCACTTT.

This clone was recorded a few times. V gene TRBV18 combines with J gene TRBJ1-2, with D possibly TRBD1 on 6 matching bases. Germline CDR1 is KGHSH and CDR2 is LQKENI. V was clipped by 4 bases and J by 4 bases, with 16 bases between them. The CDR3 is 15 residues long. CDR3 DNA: TGTGCCAGCTCACTCGATCTTGGACAGTTCTATGGCTACACCTTC. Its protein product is CASSLDLGQFYGYTF.